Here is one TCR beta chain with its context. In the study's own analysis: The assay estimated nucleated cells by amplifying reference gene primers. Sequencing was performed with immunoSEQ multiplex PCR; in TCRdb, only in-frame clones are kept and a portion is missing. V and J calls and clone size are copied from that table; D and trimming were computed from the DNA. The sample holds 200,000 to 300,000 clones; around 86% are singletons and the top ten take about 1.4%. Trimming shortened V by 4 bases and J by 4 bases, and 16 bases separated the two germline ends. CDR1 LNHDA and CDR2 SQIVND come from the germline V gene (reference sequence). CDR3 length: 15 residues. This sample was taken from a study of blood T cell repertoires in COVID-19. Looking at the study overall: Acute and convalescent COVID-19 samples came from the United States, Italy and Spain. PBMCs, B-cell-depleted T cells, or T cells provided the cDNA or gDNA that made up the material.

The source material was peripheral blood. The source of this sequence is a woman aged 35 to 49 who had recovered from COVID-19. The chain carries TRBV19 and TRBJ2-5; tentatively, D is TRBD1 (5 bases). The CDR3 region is CASSTLKGVRETQYF. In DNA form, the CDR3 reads TGTGCCAGTAGTACCCTTAAAGGGGTTCGAGAGACCCAGTACTTC.